This TCR beta chain was captured in a study of blood T cell repertoires in COVID-19. Germline CDR1 is SGDLS and CDR2 is YYNGEE. V shed 2 bases and J 3 bases; nucleotides not matched to a gene: 3. The CDR3 runs 16 residues. Repertoires were generated with immunoSEQ multiplex PCR, while TCRdb's copy carries only in-frame clones and drops some. Among about 210,000 clones, 80% to 85% were seen once, and the ten largest hold approximately 5%. Sequenced sample: peripheral blood. J is TRBJ1-3 and V is TRBV9; TRBD1 agrees at 12 bases. This receptor was obtained from a woman between 65 and 79 years old with COVID-19, enrolled during active disease. CDR3 loop: CASSVGTGGGGNTIYF. The CDR3 DNA sequence: TGTGCCAGCAGCGTGGGGACAGGGGGCGGTGGAAACACCATATATTTT.